A single sample is the source of the 17 T cell receptor beta chains below, sequenced in a study of control samples from healthy donors and cancer patients. Measured with immunoSEQ multiplex PCR; TCRdb has only the in-frame clones, and not every one. Of about 82,000 clones listed, about 87% are singletons. The sequencing sample was made of blood. The receptors originated from a man over 45 in good health.

This clone was recorded only once. This chain joins TRBV11-3 and TRBJ2-1; D ambiguous. V lost 8 bases to trimming and J lost 10 bases, with 18 bases between them. The germline gives CDR1 SGHNT, CDR2 YENEEA. The CDR3 contains 13 residues. The CDR3 sequence is CASRLDPLKEQFF. The CDR3 DNA reads TGTGCCAGCCGGCTAGATCCCCTTAAGGAGCAGTTCTTC.

This chain uses TRBV11-1 with TRBJ2-2, with D uncertain. With 1 base removed from V and 3 bases from J, the gap between germline ends came to 12 bases. The CDR3 is 16 amino acids. Germline V gene lookup returns CDR1 SGHAT and CDR2 FQDESV (reference sequence). CDR3 in DNA: TGTGCCAGCAGCTTAGTGGCCGGCTTCGACACCGGGGAGCTGTTTTTT. Its translation is CASSLVAGFDTGELFF.

The chain recombines TRBV4-1 with TRBJ2-1; TRBD2 matches at 14 bases. The CDR3 is 16 amino acids. V shed 3 bases and J 9 bases; nucleotides not matched to a gene: 7. Germline lookup yields CDR1 MGHRA and CDR2 YSYEKL. Here the CDR3 reads CASSHSGLAGVGEQFF. Here the CDR3 DNA reads TGCGCCAGCAGCCACTCGGGACTAGCGGGGGTGGGTGAGCAGTTCTTC.

The J gene is TRBJ2-6, the V gene TRBV24-1; no clear D. CDR3 length equals 14 residues. V was shortened by 5 bases and J by 1 base, with 5 bases between the two germline ends. From germline, CDR1 is KGHDR and CDR2 SFDVKD. CDR3 region: CATSARSGANVLTF. In nucleotides, the CDR3 is TGTGCCACCAGTGCCAGATCTGGGGCCAACGTCCTGACTTTC.

The V gene is TRBV19, the J gene TRBJ2-1; possible D gene TRBD2, 5 bases. There are 15 residues in the CDR3. Per germline, CDR1 LNHDA and CDR2 SQIVND (reference sequence). Trimming removed 1 base from V and 4 bases from J, with 11 bases in between. CDR3 sequence: CASSIAGSNYNEQFF. The CDR3, as DNA: TGTGCCAGTAGTATAGCGGGGAGTAATTACAATGAGCAGTTCTTC.

A single count supports this clone. This chain links TRBV18 with TRBJ1-5; 7 bases line up with TRBD1. The CDR3 runs 15 residues. The J segment lost 0 bases and the V segment lost 3 bases, leaving 2 bases of the junction unmatched. Germline loops: CDR1 KGHSH, CDR2 LQKENI. Written as DNA, the CDR3 is TGTGCCAGCTCACCGGGACAGCTTAGCAATCAGCCCCAGCATTTT. Translating it yields CASSPGQLSNQPQHF.

The chain carries TRBV4-3 and TRBJ1-4, with D maybe TRBD1 (5 bases). The germline gives CDR1 LGHNA, CDR2 YSLEER. The germline V and J ends were trimmed by 2 bases and 14 bases, with 21 bases remaining between them. The CDR3 consists of 15 residues. CDR3 sequence: CASSQSPGGGRDLFF. In DNA form, the CDR3 reads TGCGCCAGCAGCCAAAGCCCGGGGGGGGGAAGGGATCTGTTTTTT.

The chain joins TRBV7-8 to TRBJ2-7, with unresolved D. With 6 bases removed from V and 3 bases from J, the gap between germline ends came to 12 bases. Germline values: CDR1 SGHVS, CDR2 FQNEAQ. This CDR3 has 13 residues. For the CDR3, the DNA is TGTGCCAGCAGGGATCGAAGGAGCTACGAGCAGTACTTC. Translated, it gives CASRDRRSYEQYF.

The V gene is TRBV19, the J gene TRBJ1-5; D is ambiguous. There are 15 residues in the CDR3. Trimming removed 3 bases at V and 3 bases at J, with 12 bases between. Germline CDR1 reads LNHDA; CDR2 reads SQIVND (reference sequence). The CDR3 is CASSILDGNNQPQHF. CDR3 nucleotide sequence: TGTGCCAGTAGTATCCTGGACGGGAACAATCAGCCCCAGCATTTT.

The chain recombines TRBV14 with TRBJ1-1; D might be TRBD1 (6 bases). CDR1 and CDR2 from the germline V gene are SGHDN and FVKESK. This CDR3 has 14 residues. Trimming stripped 4 bases from V and 9 bases from J, with 18 bases between. CDR3 protein: CASSPTSGGLKAFF. The CDR3 DNA follows: TGTGCCAGCAGCCCTACCTCCGGGGGGCTTAAAGCTTTCTTT.

The V gene is TRBV28, the J gene TRBJ2-7; D not certain. The CDR3 is 14 amino acids. Germline V lookup: CDR1 MDHEN, CDR2 SYDVKM. Trimming took off 6 bases at V and 0 bases at J, with 12 bases between the two ends. CDR3 protein: CASRRGPSSYEQYF. The CDR3 bases are TGTGCCAGCAGGCGTGGCCCGAGCTCCTACGAGCAGTACTTC. The full variable domain, rest sourced from reference TRBV28 and TRBJ2-7, is DVKVTQSSRYLVKRTGEKVFLECVQDMDHENMFWYRQDPGLGLRLIYFSYDVKMKEKGDIPEGYSVSREKKERFSLILESASTNQTSMYLCASRRGPSSYEQYFGPGTRLTVT.

The rearrangement links TRBV18 to TRBJ1-2, with D unclear. CDR1 and CDR2 (germline): KGHSH, LQKENI. The CDR3 totals 12 residues. The V gene lost 3 bases and the J gene lost 5 bases, with 7 bases spanning the gap. CDR3 amino acids: CASSPTAYGYTF. The CDR3 nucleotides are TGTGCCAGCTCACCCACAGCATATGGCTACACCTTC.

The chain employs TRBV7-3 and TRBJ2-1; D gene uncertain. V was pared by 2 bases and J by 5 bases, with 13 bases between. The CDR3 runs to 15 residues. In germline, CDR1 is SGHTA, CDR2 FQGTGA. The CDR3 DNA reads TGTGCCAGCAGCTTAGATTGGAAAACGGACAATGAGCAGTTCTTC. This sequence encodes CASSLDWKTDNEQFF.

The chain employs TRBV11-2 and TRBJ1-4; tentative D call: TRBD1 (5 bases). The CDR3 has 11 amino acids. V lost 10 bases and J lost 5, with 8 bases in between. Per germline, CDR1 SGHAT and CDR2 FQNNGV. CDR3 nucleotide sequence: TGTGCCACCAGGGAGAATGAAAAACTGTTTTTT. This translates into CATRENEKLFF.

In this sample, this clone turned up once. This chain connects TRBV18 to TRBJ1-2, with 7 bases that match TRBD1. CDR3 size: 14 residues. Germline V CDR1 and CDR2: KGHSH, LQKENI. With 0 bases clipped from V and 5 bases from J, the junction kept 3 bases outside the gene matches. For the CDR3, the DNA is TGTGCCAGCTCACCACCGGGACAGTTATATGGCTACACCTTC. It specifies CASSPPGQLYGYTF.

This clone has a handful of counts. V gene TRBV29-1 combines with J gene TRBJ2-1, with D perhaps TRBD1 (5 bases). Per the germline V gene, CDR1 is SQVTM and CDR2 is ANQGSEA. The CDR3 is made up of 13 amino acids. V lost 4 bases, J lost 3 bases, and 10 bases lay in between. Here the CDR3 reads CSVGRDRYNEQFF. CDR3 sequence (DNA): TGCAGCGTTGGCAGGGATCGCTACAATGAGCAGTTCTTC.

This sequence joins TRBV5-5 and TRBJ1-5, with 7 nucleotides matching TRBD1. Germline CDR1 reads SGHKS; CDR2 reads YYEKEE (reference sequence). The CDR3 loop spans 16 amino acids. V shed 4 bases and J 1 base; nucleotides not matched to a gene: 8. DNA for the CDR3: TGTGCCAGCAGCGACCCGCGACAGGGAAGCAATCAGCCCCAGCATTTT. Its protein is CASSDPRQGSNQPQHF.